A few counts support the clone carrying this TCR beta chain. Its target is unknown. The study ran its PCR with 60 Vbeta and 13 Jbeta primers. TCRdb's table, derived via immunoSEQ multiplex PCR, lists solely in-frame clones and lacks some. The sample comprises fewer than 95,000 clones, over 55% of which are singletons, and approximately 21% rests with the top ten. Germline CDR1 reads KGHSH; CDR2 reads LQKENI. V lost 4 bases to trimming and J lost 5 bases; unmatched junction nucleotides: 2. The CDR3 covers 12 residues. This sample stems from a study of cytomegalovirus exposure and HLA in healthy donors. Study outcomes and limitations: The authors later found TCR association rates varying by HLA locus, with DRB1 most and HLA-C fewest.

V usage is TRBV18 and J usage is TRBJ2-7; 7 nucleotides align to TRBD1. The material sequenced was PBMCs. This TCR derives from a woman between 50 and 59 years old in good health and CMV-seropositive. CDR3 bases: TGTGCCAGCTCACGTACAGGGGACGAGCAGTACTTC. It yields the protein CASSRTGDEQYF.